This TCR beta chain originates from a study of lymphopenia after photon versus proton radiotherapy. Study-wide points: Post-nadir TCR diversity decline inversely tracked overall survival among those who died.

Note on this clone: The antigen is unknown.

Assay: immunoSEQ multiplex PCR; the TCRdb copy retains only in-frame clones and omits some. This sample has around 22,000 clones, with about 80% found just once. The CDR3 length is 16 residues. The ends lost 5 bases at V and 1 base at J; junction bases unmatched: 5. CDR1 is LNHDA and CDR2 is SQIVND in the germline V gene (reference sequence). The sequences come from peripheral blood, collected from a patient treated with photon-based radiotherapy. The J gene is TRBJ1-5, the V gene TRBV19; the match to TRBD1 covers 10 bases. This receptor was identified in a middle-aged man with gastric cancer. For the CDR3, the DNA is TGTGCCAGTAGTGCCCCGGACAGGGGGAGCAATCAGCCCCAGCATTTT. This encodes CASSAPDRGSNQPQHF.